One T cell receptor (beta chain) is described in this entry. The target antigen is unknown. The time point here: newly diagnosed GD, antithyroid drugs for less than 3 months. PBMCs were the source of the RNA used for TCR sequencing. This entry belongs to a study of regulatory T cells in long-lasting Graves disease. Study outcomes and limitations: No thyroid tissue was studied; the work used peripheral blood only. Shared public clonotypes totalled about 2,700 in persistent patients, compared with around 930 in new patients.

iRepertoire HTBI primers and Arm-PCR of CDR3 regions built TCR beta libraries. Each CDR3 protein is one row after TCRdb ran MiXCR on the multiplex PCR reads. The sample lists over 500,000 distinct CDR3 sequences, 15% to 20% occurring once. These same data were also listed under a study on T cells in Graves' hyperthyroidism and ophthalmopathy.

The clonotype comes from a man younger than 35 with Graves disease. The sequences come from peripheral blood mononuclear cells (PBMCs), collected at new diagnosis, from a patient treated with antithyroid drugs.

CDR3 loop: CASSEFDSDQPQHF. The CDR3 coding sequence is TGTGCCAGCAGTGAATTCGACAGTGATCAGCCCCAGCATTTT. The gene calls are TRBV25-1 and TRBJ1-5; the D gene is possibly TRBD1 (5 bases). Germline V gives CDR1 MGHDK, CDR2 SYGVNS. V was pared by 1 base and J by 5 bases, with 9 bases between. This CDR3 has 14 amino acids.